This TCR beta chain is drawn from a study of blood T cell repertoires in COVID-19. Study information: Nucleic acid was either cDNA or gDNA, and it came from T cells, B-cell-depleted T cells, or PBMCs.

Authors' analysis steps: Reference gene primer amplification yielded estimated nucleated cell counts. Sequencing used immunoSEQ multiplex PCR; TCRdb keeps in-frame clones, though not all of them. From that table come the V and J calls and clone size; the DNA was used to work out D and trimming. The repertoire has some 150,000 clones, more than 70% of them found once; the top ten carry around 1.5%. CDR3 size: 13 residues. V lost 8 bases and J lost 2; bases outside the gene matches: 6. Germline V gene lookup returns CDR1 ENHRY and CDR2 SYGVKD. The gene calls are TRBV10-3 and TRBJ2-7, with TRBD1 matching over 7 bases. The TCR was taken from a human donor in a cohort sampled during active COVID-19. Sequencing was performed on peripheral blood. Here the CDR3 DNA reads TGTGCCATCGGTTTCGACAGGGCCTACGAGCAGTACTTC. Its protein is CAIGFDRAYEQYF.